The clone carrying this TCR beta chain was seen ten or more times. Unique molecular identifiers were affixed to single, distinct cDNA molecules. In TCRdb, the 5' RACE reads were re-called with MiXCR into one record per CDR3 protein. The table has tens of thousands of distinct CDR3 sequences, approximately 7.1% seen once. The data were obtained in a study of early T cells in non-severe SARS-CoV-2 infection. The TCR was taken from an adult who was a healthcare worker with PCR-confirmed SARS-CoV-2 infection or an uninfected control (not recorded which). Sequencing used whole blood.

CDR3 sequence (DNA): TGCAGTGCCCCTGACAGGGGCGGGAACACTGAAGCTTTCTTT. This encodes CSAPDRGGNTEAFF. V is TRBV20-1 and J is TRBJ1-1; TRBD1 matches at 8 bases. There are 14 residues in the CDR3. CDR1 and CDR2 (germline): DFQATT, SNEGSKA (reference sequence). The J segment lost 1 base and the V segment lost 6 bases, leaving 7 bases of the junction unmatched.